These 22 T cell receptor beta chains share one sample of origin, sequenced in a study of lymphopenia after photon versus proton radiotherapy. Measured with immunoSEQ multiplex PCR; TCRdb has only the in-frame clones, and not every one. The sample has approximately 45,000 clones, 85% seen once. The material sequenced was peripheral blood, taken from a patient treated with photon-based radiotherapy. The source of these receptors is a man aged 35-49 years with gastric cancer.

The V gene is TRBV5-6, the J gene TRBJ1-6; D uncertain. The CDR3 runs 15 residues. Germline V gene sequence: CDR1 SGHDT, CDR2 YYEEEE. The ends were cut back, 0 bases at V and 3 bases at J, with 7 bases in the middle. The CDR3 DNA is TGTGCCAGCAGCTTGGGCCCAAGCTATAATTCACCCCTCCACTTT. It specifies CASSLGPSYNSPLHF.

The CDR3 loop reads CASSLGHRARGNEQFF. The CDR3 DNA follows: TGTGCCAGCAGCTTAGGCCACAGGGCTCGGGGCAATGAGCAGTTCTTC. The chain carries TRBV11-2 and TRBJ2-1, with D possibly matching TRBD1 (6 bases). The CDR3 has 16 amino acids. Trimming cost V 1 base and J 6 bases, with 16 bases left between them. Germline V CDR1 and CDR2: SGHAT, FQNNGV.

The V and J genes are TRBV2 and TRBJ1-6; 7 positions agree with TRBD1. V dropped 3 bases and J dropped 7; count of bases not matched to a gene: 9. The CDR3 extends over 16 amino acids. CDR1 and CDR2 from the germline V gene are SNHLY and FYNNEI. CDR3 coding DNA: TGTGCCAGCAGTGACCGGACAGGTTCTGCGAATTCACCCCTCCACTTT. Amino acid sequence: CASSDRTGSANSPLHF. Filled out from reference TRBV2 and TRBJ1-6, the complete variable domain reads EPEVTQTPSHQVTQMGQEVILRCVPISNHLYFYWYRQILGQKVEFLVSFYNNEISEKSEIFDDQFSVERPDGSNFTLKIRSTKLEDSAMYFCASSDRTGSANSPLHFGNGTRLTVT.

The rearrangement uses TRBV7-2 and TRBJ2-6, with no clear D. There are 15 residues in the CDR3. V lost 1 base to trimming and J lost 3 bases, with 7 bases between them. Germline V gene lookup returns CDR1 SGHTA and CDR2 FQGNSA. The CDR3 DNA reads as TGTGCCAGCAGCTTAGGGATGGATGGGGCCAACGTCCTGACTTTC. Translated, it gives CASSLGMDGANVLTF.

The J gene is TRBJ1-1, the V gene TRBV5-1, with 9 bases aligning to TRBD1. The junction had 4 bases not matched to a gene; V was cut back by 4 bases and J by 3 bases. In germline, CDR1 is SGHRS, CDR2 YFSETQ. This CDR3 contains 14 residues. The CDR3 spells CASSIGQGYTEAFF. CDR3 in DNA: TGCGCCAGCAGCATCGGACAGGGGTACACTGAAGCTTTCTTT.

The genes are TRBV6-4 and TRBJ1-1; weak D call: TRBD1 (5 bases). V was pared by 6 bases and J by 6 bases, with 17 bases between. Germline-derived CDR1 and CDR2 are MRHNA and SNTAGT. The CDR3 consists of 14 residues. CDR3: CASRTSPQASEAFF. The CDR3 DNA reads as TGTGCCAGCAGAACCTCACCACAGGCGTCTGAAGCTTTCTTT.

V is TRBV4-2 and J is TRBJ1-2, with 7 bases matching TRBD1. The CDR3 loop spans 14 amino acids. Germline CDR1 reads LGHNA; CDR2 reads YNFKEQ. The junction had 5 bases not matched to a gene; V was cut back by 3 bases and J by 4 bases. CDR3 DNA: TGTGCCAGCAGCCAGGCCTGGGACAGCTATGGCTACACCTTC. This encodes CASSQAWDSYGYTF.

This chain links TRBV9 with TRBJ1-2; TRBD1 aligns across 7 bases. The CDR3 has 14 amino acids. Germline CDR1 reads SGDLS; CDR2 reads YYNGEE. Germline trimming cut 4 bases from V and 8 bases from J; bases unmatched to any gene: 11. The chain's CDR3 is CASSTRTGLMGYTF. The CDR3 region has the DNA TGTGCCAGCAGCACCAGGACAGGATTGATGGGCTACACCTTC.

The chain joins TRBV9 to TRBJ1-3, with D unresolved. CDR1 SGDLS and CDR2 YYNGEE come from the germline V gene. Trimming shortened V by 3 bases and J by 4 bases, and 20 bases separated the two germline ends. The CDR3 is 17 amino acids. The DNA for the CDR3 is TGTGCCAGCAGCGCTTGGCGGGCCATGGGAACCGGAAACACCATATATTTT. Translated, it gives CASSAWRAMGTGNTIYF.

The CDR3 loop reads CATKVGSANTGELFF. CDR3 bases: TGTGCCACCAAGGTGGGGTCTGCGAACACCGGGGAGCTGTTTTTT. The chain carries TRBV6-1 and TRBJ2-2; D is unclear. This CDR3 contains 15 residues. Trimming removed 10 bases at V and 0 bases at J, with 15 bases between. CDR1 MNHNS and CDR2 SASEGT come from the germline V gene.

The CDR3 DNA follows: TGCGCCAGCAGCTTGGGGACCTACGAGCAGTACTTC. This codes for CASSLGTYEQYF. V gene TRBV5-1 combines with J gene TRBJ2-7; no firm D call. Germline assignment: CDR1 SGHRS and CDR2 YFSETQ. The CDR3 extends over 12 amino acids. V was shortened by 0 bases and J by 2 bases, with 3 bases between the two germline ends.

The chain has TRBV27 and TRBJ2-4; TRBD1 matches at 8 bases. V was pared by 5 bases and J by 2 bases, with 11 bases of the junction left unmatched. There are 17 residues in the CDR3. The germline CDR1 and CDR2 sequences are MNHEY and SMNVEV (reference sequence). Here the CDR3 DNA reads TGTGCCAGCAGTCCCCGGACAGGGATGAGGCCCAAAAACATTCAGTACTTC. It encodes CASSPRTGMRPKNIQYF.

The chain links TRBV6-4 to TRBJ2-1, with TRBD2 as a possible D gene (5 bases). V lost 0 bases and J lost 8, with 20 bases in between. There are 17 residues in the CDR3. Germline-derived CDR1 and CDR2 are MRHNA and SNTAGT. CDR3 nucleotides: TGTGCCAGCAGTGACTCCCGGGCTCCGCGGGTAATTTATGAGCAGTTCTTC. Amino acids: CASSDSRAPRVIYEQFF.

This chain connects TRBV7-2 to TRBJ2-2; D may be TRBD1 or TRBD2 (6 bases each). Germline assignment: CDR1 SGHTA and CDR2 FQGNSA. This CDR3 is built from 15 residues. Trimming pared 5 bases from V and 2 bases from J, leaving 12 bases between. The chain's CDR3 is CASSLGGLNTGELFF. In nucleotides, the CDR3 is TGTGCCAGCAGCCTTGGGGGGCTAAACACCGGGGAGCTGTTTTTT.

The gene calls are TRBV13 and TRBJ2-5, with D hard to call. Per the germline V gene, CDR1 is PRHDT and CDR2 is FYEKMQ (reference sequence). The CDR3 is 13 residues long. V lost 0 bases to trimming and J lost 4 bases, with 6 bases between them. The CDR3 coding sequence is TGTGCCAGCAGCTTAGGTGGCCCAGAGACCCAGTACTTC. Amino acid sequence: CASSLGGPETQYF.

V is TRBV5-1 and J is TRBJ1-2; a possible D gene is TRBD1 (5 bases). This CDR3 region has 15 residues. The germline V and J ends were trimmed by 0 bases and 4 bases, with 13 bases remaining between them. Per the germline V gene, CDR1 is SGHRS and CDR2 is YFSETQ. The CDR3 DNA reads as TGCGCCAGCAGCTTGGGACCAACAGGCAGCTATGGCTACACCTTC. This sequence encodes CASSLGPTGSYGYTF.

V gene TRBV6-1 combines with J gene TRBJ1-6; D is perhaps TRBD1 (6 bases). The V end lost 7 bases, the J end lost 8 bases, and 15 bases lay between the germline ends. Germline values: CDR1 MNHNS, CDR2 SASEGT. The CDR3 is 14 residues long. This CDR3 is CASTKDRTDSPLHF. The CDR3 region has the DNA TGTGCCAGCACCAAGGACAGAACTGATTCACCCCTCCACTTT.

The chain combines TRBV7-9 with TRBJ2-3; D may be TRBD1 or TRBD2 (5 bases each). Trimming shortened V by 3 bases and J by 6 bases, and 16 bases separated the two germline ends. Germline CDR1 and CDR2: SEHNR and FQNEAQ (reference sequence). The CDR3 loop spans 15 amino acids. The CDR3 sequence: CASSLGDGRVDTQYF. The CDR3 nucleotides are TGTGCCAGCAGCTTGGGGGACGGCCGGGTTGATACGCAGTATTTT.

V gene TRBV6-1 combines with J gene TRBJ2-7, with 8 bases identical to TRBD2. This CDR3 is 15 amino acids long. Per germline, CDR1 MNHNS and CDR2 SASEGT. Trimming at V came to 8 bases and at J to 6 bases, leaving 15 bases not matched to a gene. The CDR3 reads CASETPGLVASEQYF. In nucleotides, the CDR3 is TGTGCCAGCGAAACGCCGGGACTAGTCGCCTCCGAGCAGTACTTC.

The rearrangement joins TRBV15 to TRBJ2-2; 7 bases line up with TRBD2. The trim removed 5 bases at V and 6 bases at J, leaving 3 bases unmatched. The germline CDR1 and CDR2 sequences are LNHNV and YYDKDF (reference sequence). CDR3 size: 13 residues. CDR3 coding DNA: TGTGCCACCAGCGACCGGGGGGCCGGGGAGCTGTTTTTT. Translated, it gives CATSDRGAGELFF.

The CDR3 sequence is CATVHTPGGYTF. The CDR3 bases are TGTGCCACCGTTCACACCCCCGGCGGCTACACCTTC. The rearrangement joins TRBV19 to TRBJ1-2; D unresolved. This CDR3 has 12 amino acids. V was shortened by 10 bases and J by 8 bases, with 17 bases between the two germline ends. Germline values: CDR1 LNHDA, CDR2 SQIVND (reference sequence).

The CDR3 loop is CASSLGRETQYF. In DNA form, the CDR3 reads TGTGCCAGCAGCTTAGGTCGGGAGACCCAGTACTTC. V is TRBV7-2 and J is TRBJ2-5; D is uncertain. Germline V lookup: CDR1 SGHTA, CDR2 FQGNSA. Trimming took 1 base from V and 5 from J, leaving 5 bases between them. CDR3 length equals 12 residues.